A single sample gave rise to the 20 T cell receptor beta chains below, sequenced in a study of T-cell memory formation after mild COVID-19. One entry per CDR3 protein, called by TCRdb with MiXCR from the 5' RACE reads. The sample lists about 82,000 distinct CDR3 sequences; approximately 16% were seen once. Source material: PBMCs or a T cell subset sorted from them (not recorded which). The source is a young man who had mild COVID-19 (a few samples of this study predate the infection). Cell type and time point are not known.

This chain links TRBV19 with TRBJ2-7; 7 bases fit TRBD1. Germline-derived CDR1 and CDR2 are LNHDA and SQIVND (reference sequence). The CDR3 runs 12 residues. With V trimmed by 5 bases and J by 4 bases, 2 bases remained unmatched. The CDR3 loop is CASSFRGYEQYF. The CDR3 DNA reads as TGTGCCAGTAGTTTCAGGGGGTACGAGCAGTACTTC.

This chain connects TRBV4-1 to TRBJ2-2; D is possibly TRBD1 (5 bases). This CDR3 is built from 15 residues. The V and J ends lost 3 bases and 6 bases respectively, with 14 bases between them. Germline CDR1 is MGHRA and CDR2 is YSYEKL. For the CDR3, the DNA is TGCGCCAGCAGCCACAGGGATGGTACCCCCGGGGAGCTGTTTTTT. Translated: CASSHRDGTPGELFF.

This clonotype appeared a few times. The chain's CDR3 is CASSFARIVVGQGKSTEAFF. DNA of the CDR3: TGTGCCAGCAGCTTTGCCCGCATCGTGGTGGGACAGGGCAAGAGCACTGAAGCTTTCTTT. The V call is TRBV5-5, the J call TRBJ1-1, with 9 positions matching TRBD1. Trimming took 2 bases from V and 4 from J; bases not matched to a gene: 21. CDR1 and CDR2 (germline): SGHKS, YYEKEE (reference sequence). This CDR3 is 20 amino acids long. The full variable domain, rest sourced from reference TRBV5-5 and TRBJ1-1, is DAGVTQSPTHLIKTRGQQVTLRCSPISGHKSVSWYQQVLGQGPQFIFQYYEKEERGRGNFPDRFSARQFPNYSSELNVNALLLGDSALYLCASSFARIVVGQGKSTEAFFGQGTRLTVV.

This clonotype was detected once. This chain connects TRBV7-6 to TRBJ2-3; no clear D. V was clipped by 1 base and J by 5 bases, with 7 bases between them. The CDR3 length is 13 residues. CDR1 and CDR2 from the germline V gene are SGHVS and FNYEAQ. CDR3 DNA: TGTGCCAGCAGCTTAGACCCGGTAGATACGCAGTATTTT. Protein sequence: CASSLDPVDTQYF.

V usage is TRBV4-2 and J usage is TRBJ2-3; D uncertain. CDR1 and CDR2 from the germline V gene are LGHNA and YNFKEQ. V was pared by 1 base and J by 4 bases, with 9 bases between. The CDR3 runs to 14 residues. The CDR3 is CASSQGWVPDTQYF. The CDR3 DNA sequence: TGTGCCAGCAGCCAAGGTTGGGTTCCAGATACGCAGTATTTT.

This clonotype has more than one count but fewer than ten. The J gene is TRBJ1-1, the V gene TRBV4-1, with 8 bases lining up with TRBD1. V lost 4 bases and J lost 4; bases outside the gene matches: 11. The CDR3 length is 16 residues. Germline values: CDR1 MGHRA, CDR2 YSYEKL. CDR3 sequence: CASSLAGRQGTTEAFF. The DNA for the CDR3 is TGCGCCAGCAGCCTGGCGGGGAGACAGGGGACCACTGAAGCTTTCTTT.

The sample holds a few counts of this clonotype. This chain uses TRBV11-2 with TRBJ2-1; TRBD2 matches at 8 bases. This CDR3 is 16 amino acids long. V was pared by 1 base and J by 2 bases, with 4 bases of the junction left unmatched. From germline, CDR1 is SGHAT and CDR2 FQNNGV. The CDR3 DNA reads as TGTGCCAGCAGCTTAGGTACGCGGGGGGCCTACAATGAGCAGTTCTTC. This translates into CASSLGTRGAYNEQFF.

The genes are TRBV29-1 and TRBJ2-1, with D tentatively TRBD1 or TRBD2 (5 bases each). The CDR3 loop spans 13 amino acids. Trimming took 8 bases from V and 1 from J, leaving 12 bases between them. Germline lookup yields CDR1 SQVTM and CDR2 ANQGSEA. In DNA, the CDR3 is TGCAGCTGGCTGGGGGAATCCTACAATGAGCAGTTCTTC. Protein product: CSWLGESYNEQFF.

This clonotype showed up just a few times. The V call is TRBV4-1, the J call TRBJ1-2; D not resolved. This CDR3 spans 14 amino acids. Between the trimmed V and J ends, which lost 1 base and 4 bases, there was a span of 10 bases. Germline V CDR1 and CDR2: MGHRA, YSYEKL. Written as DNA, the CDR3 is TGCGCCAGCAGCCAAGTGGCGGGCAGCTATGGCTACACCTTC. This sequence encodes CASSQVAGSYGYTF.

This clonotype was picked up a small number of times. The genes are TRBV9 and TRBJ1-6; no definite D call. Trimming removed 3 bases from V and 10 bases from J, with 20 bases in between. The V gene's germline CDR1 is SGDLS and CDR2 YYNGEE. The CDR3 loop spans 16 amino acids. CDR3 loop: CASSAPPGFPLSPLHF. Here the CDR3 DNA reads TGTGCCAGCAGCGCCCCACCGGGTTTTCCCCTATCACCCCTCCACTTT.

This clonotype was observed many times. The gene calls are TRBV29-1 and TRBJ2-3; tentative D call: TRBD1 (6 bases). The CDR3 has 14 residues. Trimming stripped 1 base from V and 11 bases from J, with 19 bases between. The germline gives CDR1 SQVTM, CDR2 ANQGSEA. DNA for the CDR3: TGCAGCGTTGAAGCGTCTGGGGGCTTCGTAGGGCAGTATTTT. Translation gives CSVEASGGFVGQYF.

The chain joins TRBV4-1 to TRBJ1-1; D gene ambiguous. Germline loops: CDR1 MGHRA, CDR2 YSYEKL. Trimming took off 7 bases at V and 1 base at J, with 4 bases between the two ends. The CDR3 totals 11 residues. CDR3 protein: CASKRNTEAFF. In DNA, the CDR3 is TGCGCCAGCAAGAGGAACACTGAAGCTTTCTTT.

This chain joins TRBV12-3 or TRBV12-4 and TRBJ2-7; D unclear. CDR3 size: 14 residues. V lost 5 bases, J lost 5 bases, and 16 bases lay in between. Here the CDR3 DNA reads TGTGCCAGCAGTGAGTCTTTAGGTTGGAACGAGCAGTACTTC. Amino acids: CASSESLGWNEQYF.

This clonotype was observed at least ten times. The gene calls are TRBV11-2 and TRBJ2-5; D is possibly TRBD1 or TRBD2 (5 bases each). The CDR3 loop spans 15 amino acids. Per the germline V gene, CDR1 is SGHAT and CDR2 is FQNNGV. Trimming cost V 1 base and J 4 bases, with 13 bases left between them. CDR3 DNA: TGTGCCAGCAGCTTAGGTTGGGACGGGGCAGAGACCCAGTACTTC. It codes for CASSLGWDGAETQYF.

This clonotype was observed a few times. V and J are TRBV4-2 and TRBJ2-7, with TRBD2 matching over 13 bases. V shed 9 bases and J 2 bases; nucleotides not matched to a gene: 4. The CDR3 runs to 14 residues. Germline CDR1 is LGHNA and CDR2 is YNFKEQ. The chain's CDR3 is CASRTSGGPYEQYF. The CDR3 DNA reads as TGTGCCAGTCGGACTAGCGGGGGCCCCTACGAGCAGTACTTC.

This clonotype was seen a few times. The chain links TRBV6-6 to TRBJ2-7, with 8 bases lining up with TRBD2. The CDR3 spans 17 residues. CDR1 MNHNY and CDR2 SVGAGI come from the germline V gene (reference sequence). The junction had 9 bases not matched to a gene; V was cut back by 2 bases and J by 0 bases. CDR3 loop: CASSYPGAGGFSYEQYF. CDR3 nucleotide sequence: TGTGCCAGCAGTTACCCGGGGGCGGGGGGCTTCTCCTACGAGCAGTACTTC.

The chain combines TRBV18 with TRBJ2-3; D possibly uses TRBD1 or TRBD2 (5 bases each). The V end was cut by 8 bases, the J end by 5 bases, with 17 bases between. The germline gives CDR1 KGHSH, CDR2 LQKENI. The CDR3 runs 14 residues. CDR3 sequence (DNA): TGTGCCAGCACGAGTGGGGACCGGTTAGATACGCAGTATTTT. Translation gives CASTSGDRLDTQYF.

This clonotype was detected ten times or more. The rearrangement uses TRBV28 and TRBJ2-3, with a possible D match to TRBD1 (5 bases). V lost 5 bases and J lost 2, with 17 bases in between. Germline V gives CDR1 MDHEN, CDR2 SYDVKM. This CDR3 has 16 residues. CDR3: CASSPVRATDTDTQYF. DNA of the CDR3: TGTGCCAGCAGTCCCGTACGGGCGACAGACACAGATACGCAGTATTTT.

This chain joins TRBV5-1 and TRBJ1-1, with a weak D call TRBD1 (6 bases). Looked up from germline, CDR1 is SGHRS and CDR2 is YFSETQ. The V and J ends lost 2 bases and 3 bases respectively, with 11 bases between them. CDR3 length: 14 residues. This chain's CDR3 is CASSFQGLDTEAFF. The DNA for the CDR3 is TGCGCCAGCAGCTTTCAGGGGCTTGACACTGAAGCTTTCTTT.

This clonotype has just a few counts. The chain's CDR3 is CASNDKINEQFF. DNA for the CDR3: TGTGCCAGCAATGACAAGATCAATGAGCAGTTCTTC. This chain links TRBV27 with TRBJ2-1; D not certain. Germline V gene sequence: CDR1 MNHEY, CDR2 SMNVEV (reference sequence). The length of the CDR3 is 12 residues. The ends were cut back, 7 bases at V and 6 bases at J, with 10 bases in the middle.